This T cell receptor (beta chain) was sequenced for a study of cytomegalovirus exposure and HLA in healthy donors. Points from the study as a whole: The investigators catalogued 180 or so TCR beta chains as cytomegalovirus-associated. TCR clusters originating in the first cohort tended to co-occur in the approximately 130 validation repertoires, according to a later analysis.

TCRdb's table, derived via immunoSEQ multiplex PCR, lists solely in-frame clones and lacks some. The sample yields hundreds of thousands of clones, 86% seen once. V was trimmed by 4 bases and J by 0 bases, leaving 11 bases between them. The germline V gene encodes CDR1 SGHRS and CDR2 YFSETQ. There are 15 residues in the CDR3. In the case of this clone: Its antigen is currently unknown.

This receptor was identified in a woman aged 18-29 years in good health and CMV-seronegative. What was sequenced was PBMCs. The chain recombines TRBV5-1 with TRBJ2-1; no definite D call. The CDR3 DNA is TGCGCCAGCAGCCTAGACCCGAGCTCCTACAATGAGCAGTTCTTC. This encodes CASSLDPSSYNEQFF.